This T cell receptor beta chain was captured by sequencing in a study of cytomegalovirus exposure and HLA in healthy donors. The PCR was carried out with 60 Vbeta primers and 13 Jbeta primers. Sequencing was performed with immunoSEQ multiplex PCR; in TCRdb, only in-frame clones are kept and a portion is missing. The sample holds 90,000 to 100,000 clones, roughly 79% seen once. Germline CDR1 reads KGHSH; CDR2 reads LQKENI. There are 15 residues in the CDR3. The V segment lost 4 bases and the J segment 0 bases; nucleotides outside the gene matches: 5. Study results and limitations: In terms of immune exposure information, only CMV serostatus was available.

The count of this clone is one. Its specificity is unknown. Healthy bone marrow donors supplied every sample. The sequence derives from a man in his forties in good health and CMV-seronegative. This chain links TRBV18 with TRBJ2-7, with TRBD2 identical over 8 bases. Sequenced material: PBMCs. The CDR3 coding sequence is TGTGCCAGCTCACAGCGAGCGGGAGACTCCTACGAGCAGTACTTC. Translated, it gives CASSQRAGDSYEQYF.